The T cell receptor beta chain described here comes from a study of blood T cell repertoires in COVID-19 (dated by TCRdb to about 2020). Background on the whole study: Samples covering the acute and convalescent phases of COVID-19 were provided by collaborators in the United States, Italy and Spain. Nearly every sample came with metadata listing a de-identified subject ID, COVID-19 status, age in years and sex. Where available, HLA class I and class II types were obtained from metadata supplied by the sample provider rather than from assay-based typing. Subjects who had been exposed to COVID-19, were actively infected with it, or had recovered from it provided the deeply sampled blood TCRbeta repertoires that made up the dataset. The prospective study material was composed of cDNA or gDNA derived from T cells, B-cell-depleted T cells, or PBMCs. The repertoires were released in a freely available public database meant as a resource for research on the immune response to SARS-CoV-2. The samples were drawn from the first 160 participants of the ongoing ImmuneRACE study and from 1,200 or so subjects provided by 6 global collaborators.

The CDR3 measures 15 amino acids from cysteine to phenylalanine. CDR3 DNA only is kept here, 45 bases in frame from base 1. CDR1 and CDR2 were assigned from the germline V gene (reference sequence) as LNHDA and SQIVND. Cut back by 0 bases and 2 bases, the V and J ends lie 8 bases apart. Each collaborating institution followed its own protocols to collect whole blood in K2EDTA tubes. For TCRbeta analysis, collaborator samples were shipped as frozen whole blood, as isolated PBMCs, or as DNA extracted from either sample type. About this clone: Its antigen is currently not known. No quality values exist for individual bases; no much larger clone is one base distant.

The study at large found these results: The quantity of clinical and demographic metadata differed by source and by participant and was supplied without curation.

The immunoSEQ Assay, a bias-controlled multiplex PCR, was used to amplify TCRbeta CDR3 regions from genomic DNA. For the original study's pipeline: The number of nucleated cells in each sample was estimated by amplification of reference gene primers within the assay. Sequence reads were collapsed and filtered to measure the absolute abundance of every unique TCRbeta CDR3 rearrangement. For each sample, productive Simpson clonality was calculated as the square root of Simpson's diversity index over productive rearrangements. Held by TCRdb, this immuneACCESS table contains in-frame sequences only and omits some clones. Under half of the omission traces to an unresolved V gene where checked; the cause of the rest is unknown. That table gives V, J and clone size, and the DNA gave D and trimming. This sample holds approximately 300,000 clones; around four fifths were observed only once. The top ten hold approximately 1.2% of the sample.

Sequenced input: peripheral blood. This receptor was taken from a woman in her forties or fifties with acute or convalescent COVID-19. This receptor chain uses TRBV19 and TRBJ1-5; the best D guess is TRBD1, with 5 bases matching. The nucleotides are TGTGCCAGTAGTATAGAGGCGACAGGCAATCAGCCCCAGCATTTT. Translated, this is CASSIEATGNQPQHF.